These 26 T cell receptor beta chains share one sample of origin, sequenced in a study of tumor and adjacent non-tumor tissue in lung cancer. RNA was extracted from bulk tissue without any cell sorting. More than 3 cm separated this lung sample from the edge of the tumor. TCRbeta libraries were built with three rounds of nested PCR, modified from ARM-PCR. MiXCR was run by TCRdb on the multiplex PCR reads, yielding one entry per CDR3 protein. The sample lists 85,000 or so distinct CDR3 sequences, around 76% seen once, with 21% in the top ten. Sequencing was performed on distant non-tumor lung tissue. The receptors here all came from a woman between 45 and 65 years old with non-small cell lung cancer.

This clonotype was picked up many times. A read error is possible here, since a much larger clone lies one base away. This rearrangement joins TRBV29-1 to TRBJ1-1, with 7 bases that match TRBD1. Germline CDR1 reads SQVTM; CDR2 reads ANQGSEA. The CDR3 sequence is 15 residues long. J lost 3 bases, V lost 2 bases, and 9 bases had no gene match. The CDR3 is CSVERGQDRDTEAFF. CDR3 bases: TGCAGCGTTGAAAGGGGGCAGGACAGAGACACTGAAGCTTTCTTT.

Worth noting for this clonotype: The junction differs from germline at one of its ends, possibly a read error. The V gene is TRBV5-1, the J gene TRBJ2-2; D may be TRBD1 or TRBD2 (5 bases each). The CDR3 spans 15 residues. The V gene's germline CDR1 is SGHRS and CDR2 YFSETQ. The CDR3 DNA follows: TGCGCCAGCAACACGGACGGGGTCGGGGCCGGGGAGCTGTTATTT. Its translation is CASNTDGVGAGELLF.

A note on this clonotype: This may stem from a read error, because a much larger clone lies one nucleotide away. This chain uses TRBV20-1 with TRBJ1-1; D perhaps matches TRBD1 (6 bases). This CDR3 contains 13 residues. Germline V gene sequence: CDR1 DFQATT, CDR2 SNEGSKA (reference sequence). V was shortened by 7 bases and J by 5 bases, with 17 bases between the two germline ends. The CDR3 spells CSVSAGGWTEAFF. The CDR3 DNA reads TGCAGTGTTAGCGCGGGGGGCTGGACTGAAGCTTTCTTT.

This clonotype has only one observation. V and J are TRBV12-3 or TRBV12-4 and TRBJ2-4; 8 nucleotides align to TRBD1. The CDR3 consists of 14 residues. Germline trimming cut 6 bases from V and 7 bases from J; bases unmatched to any gene: 8. This CDR3 reads CASRGQEGKNIQYF. In DNA, the CDR3 is TGTGCCAGCAGGGGACAGGAGGGCAAGAACATTCAGTACTTC.

Worth noting for this clonotype: One end of the junction is discordant with germline, which a read error may explain. This CDR3 is CCALTGASSDTQYF. The CDR3 nucleotides are TGCTGTGCCCTGACAGGGGCTAGTTCAGACACGCAGTATTTT. The chain links TRBV29-1 to TRBJ2-3, with 8 bases fitting TRBD1. Per germline, CDR1 SQVTM and CDR2 ANQGSEA. CDR3 size: 14 residues.

Worth noting for this clonotype: In this CDR3 the conserved last residue, phenylalanine or tryptophan, is missing, so a read error is likely. The V gene is TRBV11-2, the J gene TRBJ2-1, with D tentatively TRBD2 (6 bases). The CDR3 spans 15 residues. The V gene lost 0 bases and the J gene lost 9 bases, with 15 bases spanning the gap. From germline, CDR1 is SGHAT and CDR2 FQNNGV. The chain's CDR3 is CASSLEAGGKAEQFC. In nucleotides, the CDR3 is TGTGCCAGCAGCTTAGAAGCTGGCGGGAAGGCTGAGCAGTTCTGC.

About this clonotype: This may stem from a read error, because a much larger clone lies one nucleotide away. The gene calls are TRBV5-1 and TRBJ2-7, with D uncertain. Trimming took 0 bases from V and 4 from J, leaving 14 bases between them. Germline loops: CDR1 SGHRS, CDR2 YFSETQ. This CDR3 has 15 amino acids. The CDR3 sequence is CASSLARGRPYEQYF. CDR3 bases: TGCGCCAGCAGCTTGGCTAGAGGAAGACCTTACGAGCAGTACTTC.

A remark on this clonotype: The germline gene is not matched at one end of the junction; a read error may be the cause. The chain is built from TRBV4-1 and TRBJ1-2; D is undetermined. The CDR3 spans 14 residues. CDR1 is MGHRA, CDR2 YSYEKL, per germline. CDR3 protein: CASSLSVPQYGYTF. The CDR3 coding sequence is TGCGCCAGCAGCCTATCCGTGCCTCAGTATGGTTACACCTTC.

This clonotype was counted a single time. Lacking the conserved final phenylalanine or tryptophan, this CDR3 likely reflects a read error. This sequence joins TRBV20-1 and TRBJ1-5, with D unclear. The ends were cut back, 6 bases at V and 2 bases at J, with 14 bases in the middle. The CDR3 loop spans 14 amino acids. Germline V gene sequence: CDR1 DFQATT, CDR2 SNEGSKA (reference sequence). The CDR3 here is CSASSGDRNQPQHI. The CDR3 DNA is TGCAGTGCCAGTTCCGGTGACCGCAATCAGCCCCAGCATATT.

The table lists this clonotype with a few counts. With a much larger clone just one base away, this may be a read error. V is TRBV2 and J is TRBJ2-7; D possibly corresponds to TRBD2 (5 bases). Germline-derived CDR1 and CDR2 are SNHLY and FYNNEI. Trimming took 4 bases from V and 0 from J, leaving 16 bases between them. This CDR3 contains 16 residues. CDR3 nucleotide sequence: TGTGCCAGCAGTGGGCTTGAGGTACTAGGCTCCTACGAGCAGTACTTC. Its protein is CASSGLEVLGSYEQYF.

Concerning this clonotype itself: A read error is likely, as this CDR3 ends without the conserved phenylalanine or tryptophan. The DNA is left out, because the CDR3 cannot be placed on it with certainty; the CDR3 is given as TCRdb lists it. J is TRBJ2-1 and V is TRBV12-3 or TRBV12-4; no check of the table's D call, TRBD1, against the DNA was made. The CDR3 comprises 14 residues, both ends counted. The chain's CDR3 is CASSWGRGYNERFV.

To note about this clonotype: This may be a read error, as it is one base from a much larger clone. J is TRBJ2-6 and V is TRBV30; D remains ambiguous. Germline CDR1 is GTSNPN and CDR2 is SVGIG (reference sequence). Trimming pared 5 bases from V and 2 bases from J, leaving 13 bases between. There are 15 residues in the CDR3. In DNA, the CDR3 is TGTGCCTGGTGTGGGAATGGGGCTGGGGCCAACGTCCTGACTTTC. Its translation is CAWCGNGAGANVLTF.

A word on this clonotype: An end of the junction differs from the germline gene, which may be a read error. V is TRBV11-2 and J is TRBJ2-7, with TRBD2 as a possible D gene (6 bases). Germline loops: CDR1 SGHAT, CDR2 FQNNGV. CDR3 length: 13 amino acids. In nucleotides, the CDR3 is TGTGCCAGCAGCCCGGGCGGGGTCTACGGGCTGTATTTC. Translation: CASSPGGVYGLYF.

This sequence joins TRBV4-1 and TRBJ2-4; D not resolved. The CDR3 is made up of 17 amino acids. Trimming took off 3 bases at V and 7 bases at J, with 22 bases between the two ends. The germline V gene encodes CDR1 MGHRA and CDR2 YSYEKL. CDR3 residues: CASSQPARVTGRNIQYF. As DNA, the CDR3 is TGCGCCAGCAGCCAGCCCGCCCGGGTGACCGGTAGGAACATTCAGTACTTC.

Turning to this clonotype: The germline gene is not matched at one end of the junction; a read error may be the cause. The rearrangement links TRBV12-3 or TRBV12-4 to TRBJ2-4, with 8 bases that match TRBD2. The CDR3 contains 17 residues. The CDR3 here is CTSSPYGGVVANNIQYF. CDR3 in DNA: TGTACCAGCAGCCCATACGGGGGGGTGGTTGCCAACAACATTCAGTACTTC.

This rearrangement joins TRBV4-1 to TRBJ2-2; D ambiguous. The V gene lost 0 bases and the J gene lost 2 bases, with 13 bases spanning the gap. Germline CDR1 is MGHRA and CDR2 is YSYEKL. The CDR3 is 17 residues long. Here the CDR3 DNA reads TGCGCCAGCAGCCAAGATCGTAGAGGATTTAACACCGGGGAGCTGTTTTTT. Its translation: CASSQDRRGFNTGELFF.

A note on this clonotype: Germline is not matched at one junction end, which may reflect a read error. The chain employs TRBV6-6 and TRBJ2-3; tentative D call: TRBD1 (5 bases). The CDR3 spans 14 residues. Germline V lookup: CDR1 MNHNY, CDR2 SVGAGI (reference sequence). The CDR3 DNA is TGTGCCAGCAGCCAAGACAGTACCACAGACACGCAGTATTTT. Translation: CASSQDSTTDTQYF.

This clonotype was recorded at least ten times. The chain combines TRBV5-1 with TRBJ2-2; TRBD1 matches 9 bases. With V trimmed by 2 bases and J by 6 bases, 5 bases remained unmatched. This CDR3 is 15 amino acids long. Germline lookup yields CDR1 SGHRS and CDR2 YFSETQ. Here the CDR3 DNA reads TGCGCCAGCAGCTTAGGGGACAGGGTCGCCGGGGAGCTGTTTTTT. Encoded protein: CASSLGDRVAGELFF.

With respect to this clonotype: A junction end diverges from the germline sequence, so it may reflect a read error. The chain employs TRBV4-1 and TRBJ2-2; 7 nucleotides line up with TRBD2. This CDR3 region has 15 residues. CDR1 and CDR2 from the germline V gene are MGHRA and YSYEKL. The CDR3 sequence: CASSRRASGDLELSF. As DNA, the CDR3 is TGCGCCAGCAGCCGCCGGGCTAGCGGAGATCTGGAGCTGTCTTTT.

The count of this clonotype is one. This likely comes from a read error, as the CDR3 has no conserved phenylalanine or tryptophan at its end. The CDR3 sequence is CATSDYDQPQHY. CDR3 DNA sequence: TGTGCCACCAGTGATTACGATCAGCCCCAGCATTAT. The V gene is TRBV24-1, the J gene TRBJ1-5; D remains ambiguous. CDR3 length: 12 residues. V gave up 2 bases and J gave up 5 bases, with 3 bases separating them. Germline CDR1 and CDR2: KGHDR and SFDVKD.

Turning to this clonotype: An end of the junction does not agree with germline; a read error may underlie this. This rearrangement joins TRBV10-3 to TRBJ2-5; 8 bases map to TRBD2. The length of the CDR3 is 14 residues. Germline-derived CDR1 and CDR2 are ENHRY and SYGVKD. The CDR3 loop reads CAISIAGSQGTQWF. In DNA, the CDR3 is TGTGCCATCAGTATAGCGGGGTCCCAAGGGACCCAGTGGTTC.

Details on this clonotype: Germline and junction disagree at one end, which may indicate a read error. V and J are TRBV6-1 and TRBJ2-2, with D perhaps TRBD2 (6 bases). The CDR3 loop spans 16 amino acids. Germline V gene data show CDR1 as MNHNS and CDR2 as SASEGT. The chain's CDR3 is CPSSEVPGSFTGELFF. CDR3 DNA sequence: TGTCCCAGCAGTGAAGTTCCCGGGAGCTTCACCGGGGAGCTGTTCTTT.

Turning to this clonotype: Because it lacks the conserved phenylalanine or tryptophan at the end, this CDR3 is likely a read error. The chain is built from TRBV12-3 or TRBV12-4 and TRBJ2-5, with a weak D call TRBD1 (6 bases). This CDR3 is built from 14 residues. V dropped 9 bases and J dropped 2 bases, with 16 bases sitting between them. The CDR3 reads CASSKGQLQETQYI. The CDR3 nucleotides are TGTGCCAGTAGTAAGGGACAACTACAAGAGACCCAGTACATC.

Turning to this clonotype: The junction departs from the called germline gene at one end, perhaps through a read error. The CDR3 DNA sequence: TGCGCCAGCAGCCAAGAGCCATCGACAGGGACTTTTAACTATGGTTACACCTTC. Amino acids: CASSQEPSTGTFNYGYTF. The chain has TRBV4-1 and TRBJ1-2; TRBD1 matches at 7 bases. Germline V lookup: CDR1 MGHRA, CDR2 YSYEKL. There are 18 residues in the CDR3.

Details on this clonotype: Germline and junction disagree at one end, which may indicate a read error. The chain has TRBV12-3 or TRBV12-4 and TRBJ2-2, with D tentatively TRBD2 (5 bases). The CDR3 is 12 residues long. In DNA form, the CDR3 reads TGTGCCGGCAGCCTCAACACCGGGGAGCTGTCTTTT. It codes for CAGSLNTGELSF.

This clonotype occurred many times. The chain is built from TRBV12-3 or TRBV12-4 and TRBJ1-1, with a weak D call TRBD1 (5 bases). The CDR3 is 12 residues long. The ends were cut back, 5 bases at V and 3 bases at J, with 7 bases in the middle. CDR3 region: CASSPGDTEAFF. The DNA of the CDR3 is TGTGCCAGCAGTCCGGGGGACACTGAAGCTTTCTTT.